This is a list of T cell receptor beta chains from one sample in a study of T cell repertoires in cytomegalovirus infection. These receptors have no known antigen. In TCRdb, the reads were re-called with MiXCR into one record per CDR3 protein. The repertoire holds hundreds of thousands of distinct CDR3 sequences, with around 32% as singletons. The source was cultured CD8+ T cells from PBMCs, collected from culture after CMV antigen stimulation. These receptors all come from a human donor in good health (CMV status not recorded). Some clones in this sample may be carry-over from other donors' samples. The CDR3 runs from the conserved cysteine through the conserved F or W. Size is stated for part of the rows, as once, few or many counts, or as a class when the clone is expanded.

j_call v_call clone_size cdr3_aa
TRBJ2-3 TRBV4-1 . CASSQDLAGGGDTQYF
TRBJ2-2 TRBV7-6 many CASSLSRMNTGELFF
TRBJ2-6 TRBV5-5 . CASSLYRQGPGANVLTF
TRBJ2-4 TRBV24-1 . CATSSEGIQYF
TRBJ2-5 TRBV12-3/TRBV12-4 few CASSFVAGRFQETQYF
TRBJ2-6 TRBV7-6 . CASSSGDRVAYGANVLTF
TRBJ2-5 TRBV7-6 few CASSPRLTETQYF
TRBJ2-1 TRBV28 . CASSFVENEQFF
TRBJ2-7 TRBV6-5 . CASSRLADLYEQYF
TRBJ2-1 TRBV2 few CASTGTVSSYNEQFF
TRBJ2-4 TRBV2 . CASSGVGREAKNIQYF
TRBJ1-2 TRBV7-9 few CASSQWTEGHGYTF
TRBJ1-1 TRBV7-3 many CASGEGTYTEAFF
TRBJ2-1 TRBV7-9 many CASSLPDYNEQFF
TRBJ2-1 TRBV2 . CASSAGQAPYNEQFF
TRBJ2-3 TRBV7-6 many CASRRLAGGPKMTDTQYF
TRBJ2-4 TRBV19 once CASSISFRGENIQYF
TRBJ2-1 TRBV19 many CASSWGPNEQFF
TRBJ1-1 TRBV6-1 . CASSYYLYQGNTEAFF
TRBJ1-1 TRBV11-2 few CASSLTGGGMNTEAFF
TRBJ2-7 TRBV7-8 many CASSLAGGGYEQYF
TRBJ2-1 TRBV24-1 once CATSDPTGTGDDEQFF
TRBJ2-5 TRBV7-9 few CASSFPVGPQETQYF
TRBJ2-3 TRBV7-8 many CASSLVLAGGDTSDTQYF
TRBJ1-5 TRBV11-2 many CASSRGPNQPQHF
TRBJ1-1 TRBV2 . CASSESGGVTEAFF
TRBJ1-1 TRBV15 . CATRGRQRNTEAFF
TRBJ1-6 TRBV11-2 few CASSYWTGPQSSYNSPLHF
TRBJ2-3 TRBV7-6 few CASSLERGGHTDTQYF
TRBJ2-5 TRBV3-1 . CASSQTGTGLETQYF
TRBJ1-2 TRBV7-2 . CASSTPNGYTF
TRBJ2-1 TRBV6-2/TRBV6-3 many CASSYSSRGEGTHNEQFF
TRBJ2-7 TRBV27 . CASSLVGRGPYEQYF
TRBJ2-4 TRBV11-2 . CASSSYAKNIQYF
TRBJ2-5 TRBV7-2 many CASSLGRAFQETQYF
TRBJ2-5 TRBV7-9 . CASSSSKDRKETQYF
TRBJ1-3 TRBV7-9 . CASSLGGWTDANTIYF
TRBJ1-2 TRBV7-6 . CASSLGIGYGYTF
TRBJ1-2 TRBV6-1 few CASAHVGTLGGYTF
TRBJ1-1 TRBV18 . CASSWDQLEAFF
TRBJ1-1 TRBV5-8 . CASKVIGAEAFF
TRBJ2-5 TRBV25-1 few CASSLWGAGETQYF
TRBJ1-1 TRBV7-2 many CASSLVFWVPNTEAFF
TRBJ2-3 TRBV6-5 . CASSYSGGGATDTQYF
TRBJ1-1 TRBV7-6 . CASSVTGIYTEAFF
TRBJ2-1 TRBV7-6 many CASSSVAGGLYLVSYNEQFF
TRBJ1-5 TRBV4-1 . CASSQYDRANQPQHF
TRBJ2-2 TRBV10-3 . CAIAGGQTYTGELFF
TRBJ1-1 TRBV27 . CASGRAGYTEAFF
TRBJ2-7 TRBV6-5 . CASSYSRDYEQYF
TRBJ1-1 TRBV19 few CASSLGLTGALQYTEAFF
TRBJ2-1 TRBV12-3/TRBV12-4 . CASSFGTSGISYNEQFF
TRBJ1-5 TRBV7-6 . CASSPGPLRPQHF